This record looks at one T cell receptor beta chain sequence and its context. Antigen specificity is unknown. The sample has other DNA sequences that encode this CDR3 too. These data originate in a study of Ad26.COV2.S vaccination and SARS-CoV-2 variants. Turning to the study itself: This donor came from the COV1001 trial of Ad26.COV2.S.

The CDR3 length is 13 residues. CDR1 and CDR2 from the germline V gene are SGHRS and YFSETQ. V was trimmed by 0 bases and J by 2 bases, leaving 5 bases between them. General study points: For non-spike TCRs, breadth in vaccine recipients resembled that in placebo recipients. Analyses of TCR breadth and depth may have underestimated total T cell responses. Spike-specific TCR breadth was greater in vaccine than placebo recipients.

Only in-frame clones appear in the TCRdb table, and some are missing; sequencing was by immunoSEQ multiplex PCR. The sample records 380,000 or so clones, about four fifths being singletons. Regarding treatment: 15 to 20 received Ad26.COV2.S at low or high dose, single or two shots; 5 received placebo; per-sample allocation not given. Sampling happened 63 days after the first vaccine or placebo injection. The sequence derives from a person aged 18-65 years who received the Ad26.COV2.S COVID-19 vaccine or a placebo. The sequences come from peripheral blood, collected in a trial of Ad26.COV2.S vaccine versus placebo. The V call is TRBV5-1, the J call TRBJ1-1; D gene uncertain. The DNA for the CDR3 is TGCGCCAGCAGCTTGGGGGTCAACACTGAAGCTTTCTTT. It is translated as CASSLGVNTEAFF.